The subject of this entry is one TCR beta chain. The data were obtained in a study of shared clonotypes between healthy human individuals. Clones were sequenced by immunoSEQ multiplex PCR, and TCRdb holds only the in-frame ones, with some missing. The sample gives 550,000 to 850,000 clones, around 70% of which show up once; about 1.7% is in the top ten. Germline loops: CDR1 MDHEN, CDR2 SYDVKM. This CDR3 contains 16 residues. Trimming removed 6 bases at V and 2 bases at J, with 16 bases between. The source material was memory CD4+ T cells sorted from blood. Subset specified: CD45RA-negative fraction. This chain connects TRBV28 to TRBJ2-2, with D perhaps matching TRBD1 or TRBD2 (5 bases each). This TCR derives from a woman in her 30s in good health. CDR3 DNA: TGTGCCAGCAGCCGTGGGACGGCCGGCAACACCGGGGAGCTGTTTTTT. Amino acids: CASSRGTAGNTGELFF.